This T cell receptor beta chain was sequenced during a study of shared clonotypes between healthy human individuals. General study points: The study found lower generation probabilities in non-shared clonotypes than in those shared by all four donors. Naive subsets usually exceeded memory subsets in estimated richness. The authors expected sequencing depth to affect clonotype sharing among donors. With a handful of donors compared, approximately 5.5% of naive CD4 clonotypes were shared.

This clone was seen just once. Antigen specificity is unknown. V dropped 3 bases and J dropped 3 bases, with 17 bases sitting between them. Germline V gene data show CDR1 as LNHDA and CDR2 as SQIVND (reference sequence). CDR3 length: 16 residues. Profiled with immunoSEQ multiplex PCR; TCRdb holds only in-frame clones, not every one. The sample has fewer than 2.5 million clones, approximately 93% seen once. The chain has TRBV19 and TRBJ2-5, with D tentatively TRBD1 (5 bases). The specimen sequenced was naive CD4+ T cells from PBMCs. Subset defined: CD45RA+ positively selected. This clonotype originated in a man aged 18 to 30 in good health. Some clones in this sample may be carry-over from other donors' samples. Written as DNA, the CDR3 is TGTGCCAGTAGTATGGGGCCCGCGGTTGGAGAAGAGACCCAGTACTTC. Residues: CASSMGPAVGEETQYF.